These 20 T cell receptor beta chains were sequenced from one sample in a study of shared clonotypes between healthy human individuals. Only in-frame clones appear in the TCRdb table, and some are missing; sequencing was by immunoSEQ multiplex PCR. The sample lists approximately 1.9 million clones, 90% to 95% occurring once. The naive CD8 population came from CD45RO-negative cells selected for CCR7, without terminally differentiated effector memory CD45RA+ cells. The source material was naive CD8+ T cells from PBMCs. Receptors were obtained from a man aged 18 to 29 in good health. Some clones in this sample may be carry-over from other donors' samples.

Here the CDR3 DNA reads TGTGCCAGCCGTCGGGACAGGGGGTTTTCCTACGAGCAGTACTTC. It is translated as CASRRDRGFSYEQYF. J is TRBJ2-7 and V is TRBV7-9; 11 positions agree with TRBD1. This CDR3 region has 15 residues. Germline V gene data show CDR1 as SEHNR and CDR2 as FQNEAQ (reference sequence). V shed 8 bases, J shed 1 base, and the junction held 7 bases outside the gene matches.

The chain links TRBV30 to TRBJ2-3, with 8 bases aligning to TRBD2. This CDR3 is 15 amino acids long. V gave up 1 base and J gave up 3 bases; unmatched junction bases: 6. The V gene's germline CDR1 is GTSNPN and CDR2 SVGIG (reference sequence). The DNA for the CDR3 is TGTGCCTGGAGTGAGAAGCGGGAGACTACAGATACGCAGTATTTT. Protein product: CAWSEKRETTDTQYF. Full variable domain (rest looked up from reference TRBV30 and TRBJ2-3): SQTIHQWPATLVQPVGSPLSLECTVEGTSNPNLYWYRQAAGRGLQLLFYSVGIGQISSEVPQNLSASRPQDRQFILSSKKLLLSDSGFYLCAWSEKRETTDTQYFGPGTRLTVL.

V gene TRBV7-8 combines with J gene TRBJ2-5; 14 bases align to TRBD2. Germline V gene sequence: CDR1 SGHVS, CDR2 FQNEAQ. V shed 8 bases, J shed 4 bases, and the junction held 9 bases outside the gene matches. The CDR3 contains 16 residues. DNA of the CDR3: TGTGCCAGCCGACGGACTAGCGGGAGGTCTGGAGAGACCCAGTACTTC. This encodes CASRRTSGRSGETQYF.

The gene calls are TRBV11-2 and TRBJ1-1; no clear D gene. V shed 5 bases and J shed 5 bases, with 18 bases lying between them. This CDR3 has 15 residues. Germline V gene lookup returns CDR1 SGHAT and CDR2 FQNNGV. CDR3 sequence reads: CASSRGRKGGTEAFF. The CDR3 DNA reads as TGTGCCAGCAGCCGAGGGAGAAAGGGTGGGACTGAAGCTTTCTTT.

CDR3 bases: TGTGCCACCGACGGGACAGGGCCCGGGGCCGGGGAGCTGTTTTTT. Protein product: CATDGTGPGAGELFF. The chain combines TRBV19 with TRBJ2-2; 9 positions agree with TRBD1. V was pared by 10 bases and J by 6 bases, with 12 bases of the junction left unmatched. Per germline, CDR1 LNHDA and CDR2 SQIVND (reference sequence). This CDR3 contains 15 residues.

About this clone: The sample contains more than one DNA sequence encoding this CDR3. The chain combines TRBV9 with TRBJ1-1, with a weak D call TRBD1 (5 bases). The germline CDR1 and CDR2 sequences are SGDLS and YYNGEE. The CDR3 runs to 15 residues. Trimming pared 0 bases from V and 1 base from J, leaving 10 bases between. The chain's CDR3 is CASSVVGTPNTEAFF. CDR3 sequence (DNA): TGTGCCAGCAGCGTAGTAGGGACCCCGAACACTGAAGCTTTCTTT.

This clone was seen a handful of times. This chain uses TRBV19 with TRBJ1-1; D gene ambiguous. This CDR3 comprises 14 residues. Germline V lookup: CDR1 LNHDA, CDR2 SQIVND (reference sequence). Trimming removed 5 bases from V and 10 bases from J, with 20 bases in between. The CDR3 sequence: CASSPAGAWEAAFF. The CDR3 DNA sequence: TGTGCCAGTAGTCCTGCGGGTGCGTGGGAGGCAGCTTTCTTT.

This sequence joins TRBV6-5 and TRBJ1-6; D is unresolved. The CDR3 has 14 residues. The V end was cut by 6 bases, the J end by 4 bases, with 10 bases between. The germline gives CDR1 MNHEY, CDR2 SVGAGI. CDR3: CASSLLEYNSPLHF. CDR3 bases: TGTGCCAGCAGCCTCCTTGAGTATAATTCACCCCTCCACTTT.

V gene TRBV19 combines with J gene TRBJ2-7, with D unresolved. With 5 bases removed from V and 4 bases from J, the gap between germline ends came to 12 bases. Germline assignment: CDR1 LNHDA and CDR2 SQIVND (reference sequence). There are 13 residues in the CDR3. The CDR3 protein is CASSHQEGYEQYF. The DNA of the CDR3 is TGTGCCAGTAGTCATCAGGAAGGGTACGAGCAGTACTTC.

This chain's CDR3 is CASSEAGGTIYNEQFF. The CDR3 DNA reads as TGTGCCAGCAGTGAAGCCGGGGGGACTATCTACAATGAGCAGTTCTTC. The J gene is TRBJ2-1, the V gene TRBV2; 7 nucleotides align to TRBD2. The CDR3 consists of 16 residues. Germline values: CDR1 SNHLY, CDR2 FYNNEI. V trimming: 0 bases; J trimming: 3 bases; junction bases outside the gene matches: 5. The variable domain in full, completed from reference TRBV2 and TRBJ2-1, reads EPEVTQTPSHQVTQMGQEVILRCVPISNHLYFYWYRQILGQKVEFLVSFYNNEISEKSEIFDDQFSVERPDGSNFTLKIRSTKLEDSAMYFCASSEAGGTIYNEQFFGPGTRLTVL.

This chain uses TRBV28 with TRBJ2-1; 10 bases line up with TRBD2. The CDR3 is made up of 18 amino acids. J lost 6 bases, V lost 4 bases, and 15 bases had no gene match. The V gene's germline CDR1 is MDHEN and CDR2 SYDVKM. This CDR3 is CASSSTSGRARSVNEQFF. CDR3 bases: TGTGCCAGCAGTTCAACCAGCGGGAGGGCCCGATCAGTCAATGAGCAGTTCTTC.

J is TRBJ2-1 and V is TRBV5-8; TRBD1 or TRBD2 may be the D gene (5 bases each). Germline CDR1 is SGHTS and CDR2 is YDEGEE. The CDR3 has 15 amino acids. V was cut by 6 bases and J by 1 base, with 14 bases left in between. CDR3 residues: CASNPLGVSYNEQFF. CDR3 DNA: TGTGCCAGCAACCCTCTGGGGGTGTCCTACAATGAGCAGTTCTTC.

This clone was seen a single time. The chain uses TRBV7-6 and TRBJ2-1; weak D call: TRBD2 (6 bases). There are 16 residues in the CDR3. Germline assignment: CDR1 SGHVS and CDR2 FNYEAQ. V was cut by 1 base and J by 0 bases, with 10 bases left in between. The CDR3 region has the DNA TGTGCCAGCAGCTTAGGGAGGGGCAGCTCCTACAATGAGCAGTTCTTC. Protein: CASSLGRGSSYNEQFF.

Worth noting for this clone: Other DNA sequences in this specimen translate into the identical CDR3. The chain links TRBV5-1 to TRBJ2-1, with 9 bases lining up with TRBD1. After removal of 4 bases from V and 2 bases from J, the junction contained 4 bases not matched to a gene. This CDR3 is built from 15 residues. Per the germline V gene, CDR1 is SGHRS and CDR2 is YFSETQ. CDR3 loop: CASSPDRGTYNEQFF. The CDR3 bases are TGCGCCAGCAGCCCCGACAGGGGGACCTACAATGAGCAGTTCTTC. The full variable domain, with the rest looked up from reference TRBV5-1 and TRBJ2-1, is KAGVTQTPRYLIKTRGQQVTLSCSPISGHRSVSWYQQTPGQGLQFLFEYFSETQRNKGNFPGRFSGRQFSNSRSEMNVSTLELGDSALYLCASSPDRGTYNEQFFGPGTRLTVL.

The chain combines TRBV6-6 with TRBJ2-1; D uncertain. Germline-derived CDR1 and CDR2 are MNHNY and SVGAGI (reference sequence). This CDR3 spans 11 amino acids. Trimming removed 4 bases from V and 9 bases from J, with 7 bases in between. The CDR3 sequence is CASSFRGEQFF. The CDR3 DNA follows: TGTGCCAGCAGTTTCAGAGGTGAGCAGTTCTTC.

This clone was picked up one time. The chain couples TRBV6-5 to TRBJ2-1, with 10 bases matching TRBD1. The germline V gene has CDR1 MNHEY and CDR2 SVGAGI. This CDR3 spans 15 amino acids. The V and J ends lost 4 bases and 2 bases, in that order; junction bases with no gene match: 2. CDR3 amino acids: CASSSTGGPYNEQFF. The CDR3, as DNA: TGTGCCAGCAGTTCGACAGGGGGCCCCTACAATGAGCAGTTCTTC.

V is TRBV7-9 and J is TRBJ2-1; 10 bases map to TRBD1. J was trimmed by 6 bases and V by 7 bases; bases with no gene match: 9. The germline gives CDR1 SEHNR, CDR2 FQNEAQ (reference sequence). The CDR3 has 15 amino acids. The CDR3 sequence: CASNLRQGASNEQFF. CDR3 in DNA: TGTGCCAGCAACTTGCGACAGGGGGCTTCCAATGAGCAGTTCTTC. The whole variable domain, remainder taken from reference TRBV7-9 and TRBJ2-1, is DTGVSQNPRHKITKRGQNVTFRCDPISEHNRLYWYRQTLGQGPEFLTYFQNEAQLEKSRLLSDRFSAERPKGSFSTLEIQRTEQGDSAMYLCASNLRQGASNEQFFGPGTRLTVL.

For this clone: This same CDR3 is encoded by further DNA sequences in the sample. V and J are TRBV5-1 and TRBJ2-2; D is unresolved. This CDR3 is built from 13 residues. Trimming removed 0 bases from V and 8 bases from J, with 8 bases in between. Germline V gives CDR1 SGHRS, CDR2 YFSETQ. The CDR3 protein is CASSLEGTGELFF. The CDR3 DNA sequence: TGCGCCAGCAGCTTGGAGGGAACAGGGGAGCTGTTTTTT. The whole variable domain, remainder taken from reference TRBV5-1 and TRBJ2-2, is KAGVTQTPRYLIKTRGQQVTLSCSPISGHRSVSWYQQTPGQGLQFLFEYFSETQRNKGNFPGRFSGRQFSNSRSEMNVSTLELGDSALYLCASSLEGTGELFFGEGSRLTVL.

The chain links TRBV7-9 to TRBJ1-2, with D unclear. Germline lookup yields CDR1 SEHNR and CDR2 FQNEAQ (reference sequence). Trimming stripped 5 bases from V and 0 bases from J, with 22 bases between. The length of the CDR3 is 18 residues. The CDR3 spells CASSKPLVQHFANYGYTF. The CDR3 nucleotides read TGTGCCAGCAGCAAACCTCTCGTACAGCATTTCGCTAACTATGGCTACACCTTC.

V gene TRBV2 combines with J gene TRBJ1-2; the D gene is possibly TRBD1 (5 bases). With 4 bases removed from V and 1 base from J, the gap between germline ends came to 7 bases. Germline assignment: CDR1 SNHLY and CDR2 FYNNEI. CDR3 length: 13 amino acids. The DNA for the CDR3 is TGTGCCAGCAGTGGACAGCTTAACTATGGCTACACCTTC. Its translation: CASSGQLNYGYTF.